Below, 20 T cell receptor beta chains from the same sample are listed, as sequenced in a study of tumor-infiltrating lymphocytes in glioblastoma multiforme (TCRdb year 2017). For sequencing, an Illumina HiSeq 2500 was employed. A modified ARM-PCR protocol with multiple V-beta primers and a C-beta primer was used to build TCRB libraries from RNA via three nested multiplex PCR rounds. TCRdb reworked the public reads: Q25 trimming with fastp, MiXCR clone assembly, productive beta chains retained. Duplicate CDR3 protein sequences are folded into a single record with the most common DNA and genes. The sample table lists over 14,000 distinct CDR3 sequences, roughly two thirds of them with a count of one. Under 40% of the sample is in the top ten clones. The sample was brain tumor tissue. The source of these receptors is a male donor with glioblastoma.

Note on this clonotype: One junction end does not reproduce the germline sequence, and a read error may be involved. J is TRBJ2-7 and V is TRBV11-2; 7 bases are shared with TRBD1. The germline CDR1 and CDR2 sequences are SGHAT and FQNNGV. This CDR3 is built from 15 residues. In DNA, the CDR3 is TGTGCCGGCAGCCCGCCGGACAGGTCGTACTACAAGCAGTACTTC. Encoded protein: CAGSPPDRSYYKQYF.

The CDR3 DNA is TGCAGTGCGCGGACAGGGCTTGAATTGGACACTGAAGCTTTCTTT. Protein product: CSARTGLELDTEAFF. The rearrangement uses TRBV20-1 and TRBJ1-1, with 8 bases aligning to TRBD1. Trimming cost V 6 bases and J 3 bases; bases outside gene matches: 12. CDR1 is DFQATT, CDR2 SNEGSKA, per germline (reference sequence). The CDR3 spans 15 residues.

A word on this clonotype: At one of its ends the junction is not consistent with the germline gene, which may arise from a read error. J is TRBJ2-1 and V is TRBV30; D ambiguous. The CDR3 loop spans 15 amino acids. The germline CDR1 and CDR2 sequences are GTSNPN and SVGIG (reference sequence). The CDR3 nucleotides read TGTGCCTGGAGTCTAAAGGAGTTCATAGACAATGAGAAGTCCTTC. It encodes CAWSLKEFIDNEKSF.

This clonotype was counted once. A junction end diverges from the germline sequence, so it may reflect a read error. This chain uses TRBV6-6 with TRBJ1-1; D not resolved. CDR3 length: 12 residues. CDR1 and CDR2 (germline): MNHNY, SVGAGI (reference sequence). The CDR3 region has the DNA TGTGCCAGCGGTTACCAGATCACTGAAGCTTTCTTT. It is translated as CASGYQITEAFF.

The chain couples TRBV7-8 to TRBJ2-1, with D hard to call. The CDR3 is made up of 17 amino acids. Trimming shortened V by 3 bases and J by 4 bases, and 19 bases separated the two germline ends. From germline, CDR1 is SGHVS and CDR2 FQNEAQ. CDR3 residues: CASSFARGPQVYNEQFF. CDR3 DNA sequence: TGTGCCAGCAGCTTTGCACGCGGCCCCCAAGTGTACAATGAGCAGTTCTTC.

In its sample, this clonotype was seen a few times. Since the CDR3 does not end with the conserved phenylalanine or tryptophan, this likely comes from a read error. The rearrangement uses TRBV7-9 and TRBJ1-1; tentative D call: TRBD1 (5 bases). The germline V gene encodes CDR1 SEHNR and CDR2 FQNEAQ (reference sequence). The CDR3 contains 16 residues. The CDR3 DNA sequence: TGTACCAGCAGCTTAGAACAGGAACCCCTGAACACTGAAGCTTTCTCT. Its translation is CTSSLEQEPLNTEAFS.

In the case of this clonotype: One junction end disagrees with the germline gene, perhaps due to a read error. CDR3 amino acids: CASSLIETDTGELFF. Written as DNA, the CDR3 is TGTGCCAGCAGCTTGATTGAGACGGACACCGGGGAGCTCTTTTTT. This chain joins TRBV11-1 and TRBJ2-2, with D perhaps TRBD1 or TRBD2 (5 bases each). Germline loops: CDR1 SGHAT, CDR2 FQDESV (reference sequence). The CDR3 length is 15 residues.

As for this clonotype: A much larger clone sits a single nucleotide away, making a read error possible. The CDR3 is CASSPVWSQPQHF. As DNA, the CDR3 is TGTGCCAGCAGCCCAGTCTGGAGTCAGCCCCAGCATTTT. The chain links TRBV27 to TRBJ1-5; D is unclear. V was trimmed by 6 bases and J by 6 bases, leaving 12 bases between them. This CDR3 is 13 amino acids long. Germline CDR1 MNHEY, CDR2 SMNVEV (reference sequence).

The rearrangement uses TRBV11-2 and TRBJ1-1, with D maybe TRBD1 (5 bases). This CDR3 has 15 residues. Trimming cost V 1 base and J 1 base, with 10 bases left between them. Germline CDR1 is SGHAT and CDR2 is FQNNGV. CDR3 DNA: TGTGCCAGCAGCTTAGCGGGGGTCCGGAACACTGAAGCTTTCTTT. It encodes CASSLAGVRNTEAFF. Full variable domain (missing parts from reference TRBV11-2 and TRBJ1-1): EAGVAQSPRYKIIEKRQSVAFWCNPISGHATLYWYQQILGQGPKLLIQFQNNGVVDDSQLPKDRFSAERLKGVDSTLKIQPAKLEDSAVYLCASSLAGVRNTEAFFGQGTRLTVV.

This sequence joins TRBV20-1 and TRBJ2-5; possibly TRBD1 or TRBD2 for D (6 bases each). V dropped 1 base and J dropped 2 bases, with 11 bases sitting between them. CDR3 length equals 14 residues. Germline V gene sequence: CDR1 DFQATT, CDR2 SNEGSKA (reference sequence). The CDR3 protein is CSARAGAPQETQYF. In DNA form, the CDR3 reads TGCAGTGCTAGAGCGGGGGCTCCACAAGAGACCCAGTACTTC.

As to this clonotype: No conserved phenylalanine or tryptophan is present at the end of the CDR3, so a read error is the likely explanation. The rearrangement links TRBV7-9 to TRBJ2-5, with D tentatively TRBD2 (6 bases). The germline V gene encodes CDR1 SEHNR and CDR2 FQNEAQ (reference sequence). This CDR3 is built from 15 residues. CDR3 in DNA: TGTGTCAGCAGCTTACCCGGGGGAGGTCAAGAGACCCAGTACGTC. Translation gives CVSSLPGGGQETQYV.

As concerns this clonotype: Sequence at one end of the junction differs from germline and may be a read error. J is TRBJ1-2 and V is TRBV20-1; maybe TRBD1 (6 bases). Germline V gives CDR1 DFQATT, CDR2 SNEGSKA (reference sequence). The CDR3 length is 15 residues. CDR3: CSAGSMGGQDYGYTF. CDR3 DNA sequence: TGCAGTGCTGGCTCCATGGGGGGGCAGGATTATGGCTACACTTTC.

On this clonotype itself: Sequence at one end of the junction differs from germline and may be a read error. The chain has TRBV5-8 and TRBJ1-6, with D tentatively TRBD1 (5 bases). Germline V gives CDR1 SGHTS, CDR2 YDEGEE. This CDR3 region has 14 residues. CDR3 region: CAISFLDGGSPLHF. CDR3 in DNA: TGTGCCATCAGCTTCTTGGACGGGGGTTCACCCCTCCACTTT.

In the case of this clonotype: A read error is possible here, since a much larger clone lies one base away. This chain connects TRBV29-1 to TRBJ2-7; TRBD2 agrees at 7 bases. The CDR3 has 13 residues. CDR1 is SQVTM, CDR2 ANQGSEA, per germline. CDR3 in amino acids: CSVQTSDSYVQYF. DNA of the CDR3: TGCAGCGTCCAAACTAGCGACTCCTACGTGCAGTACTTC.

The chain recombines TRBV11-3 with TRBJ1-1; TRBD1 agrees at 8 bases. CDR3 length equals 15 residues. The V segment lost 6 bases and the J segment 5 bases; nucleotides outside the gene matches: 11. Per the germline V gene, CDR1 is SGHNT and CDR2 is YENEEA. As DNA, the CDR3 is TGTGCCAGCAGGAACCAACCCACAGGGGGAACTGAAGCTTTCTTT. As protein: CASRNQPTGGTEAFF.

Of note for this clonotype: One end of the junction fails to match germline, which may point to a read error. V usage is TRBV12-3 or TRBV12-4 and J usage is TRBJ2-5; 7 nucleotides agree with TRBD1. The CDR3 sequence is 15 residues long. CDR3 sequence (DNA): TGTGCCAGCCCACCCGGTCGACAGGGACAAGGGACCCAGTACTTC. Translating it yields CASPPGRQGQGTQYF.

The chain recombines TRBV6-5 with TRBJ2-3; no firm D call. In germline, CDR1 is MNHEY, CDR2 SVGAGI. V gave up 4 bases and J gave up 0 bases, with 11 bases separating them. This CDR3 comprises 15 residues. The CDR3 nucleotides read TGTGCCAGCAGTTCCCCGGTGGAGAGCACAGATACGCAGTATTTT. This sequence encodes CASSSPVESTDTQYF.

This clonotype came up a few times. A much larger clone is a single base away; this may be a read error. The V call is TRBV11-2, the J call TRBJ2-2; possible D gene TRBD2, 6 bases. In germline, CDR1 is SGHAT, CDR2 FQNNGV. The CDR3 spans 12 residues. CDR3 region: CAGEDSTGELFF. CDR3 coding DNA: TGTGCAGGGGAGGATAGCACCGGGGAGCTGTTTTTT.

With regard to this clonotype: The CDR3 does not end in the conserved phenylalanine or tryptophan, so this is likely a read error. The chain joins TRBV11-2 to TRBJ2-7; tentative D call: TRBD2 (5 bases). This CDR3 spans 15 amino acids. Germline V lookup: CDR1 SGHAT, CDR2 FQNNGV. CDR3 nucleotide sequence: TGTGCCAGTAGCTTCTCTAGCCTAGCATTATACGAGCAGTACCTC. Translation: CASSFSSLALYEQYL.

A note on this clonotype: A junction boundary mismatches the germline segment, possibly from a read error. V is TRBV5-1 and J is TRBJ2-5; no clear D. The CDR3 length is 14 residues. The germline V gene has CDR1 SGHRS and CDR2 YFSETQ. The CDR3 is CASSLGLYQATQYF. The CDR3 region has the DNA TGCGCCAGCAGCTTGGGCCTGTACCAAGCGACCCAGTATTTC.